These 11 T cell receptor beta chains came from one sample sequenced in a study of control samples from healthy donors and cancer patients. Libraries were prepared by immunoSEQ multiplex PCR; TCRdb keeps only in-frame clonotypes and omits some of them. The profile shows approximately 150,000 clones, 91% of them singletons. The sequenced material came from blood. Receptors were obtained from a man aged 25-40 years in good health.

The chain is built from TRBV30 and TRBJ1-1; a possible D gene is TRBD1 (5 bases). The CDR3 length is 11 residues. Per the germline V gene, CDR1 is GTSNPN and CDR2 is SVGIG (reference sequence). Trimming shortened V by 5 bases and J by 1 base, and 5 bases separated the two germline ends. The CDR3 loop reads CAWGGNTEAFF. Here the CDR3 DNA reads TGTGCCTGGGGGGGGAACACTGAAGCTTTCTTT.

This chain uses TRBV19 with TRBJ1-1; the D gene is possibly TRBD1 (5 bases). This CDR3 is 15 amino acids long. Between the trimmed V and J ends, which lost 4 bases and 4 bases, there was a span of 16 bases. Germline CDR1 is LNHDA and CDR2 is SQIVND (reference sequence). This CDR3 is CASSKFFAGGTEAFF. The CDR3 nucleotides read TGTGCCAGTAGTAAGTTTTTTGCGGGGGGCACTGAAGCTTTCTTT.

The chain recombines TRBV9 with TRBJ1-1; no definite D call. Germline loops: CDR1 SGDLS, CDR2 YYNGEE. The CDR3 is 14 amino acids. V dropped 0 bases and J dropped 5 bases, with 11 bases sitting between them. DNA of the CDR3: TGTGCCAGCAGCGTAGGAGTGGGCGGGACTGAAGCTTTCTTT. It specifies CASSVGVGGTEAFF.

This chain links TRBV6-5 with TRBJ1-2; D perhaps matches TRBD1 (5 bases). V lost 2 bases and J 0 bases, leaving 13 bases between the germline ends. Germline lookup yields CDR1 MNHEY and CDR2 SVGAGI. This CDR3 comprises 16 residues. As DNA, the CDR3 is TGTGCCAGCAGTTACGGGGGAGGGGCGACTAACTATGGCTACACCTTC. Its protein is CASSYGGGATNYGYTF.

This chain uses TRBV19 with TRBJ1-1, with D possibly TRBD1 on 5 matching bases. The CDR3 has 14 residues. V lost 3 bases, J lost 5 bases, and 13 bases lay in between. From germline, CDR1 is LNHDA and CDR2 SQIVND (reference sequence). CDR3 sequence reads: CASSIGRANTEAFF. The CDR3 coding sequence is TGTGCCAGTAGTATTGGCAGGGCAAATACTGAAGCTTTCTTT.

V usage is TRBV5-1 and J usage is TRBJ2-5; 8 positions match TRBD2. Trimming took 0 bases from V and 2 from J; bases not matched to a gene: 12. The CDR3 is 18 residues long. The germline V gene has CDR1 SGHRS and CDR2 YFSETQ. CDR3 sequence (DNA): TGCGCCAGCAGCTTGGGGGCCGCCGGGACTAGAGAGCAAGAGACCCAGTACTTC. As protein: CASSLGAAGTREQETQYF.

The chain has TRBV27 and TRBJ2-7; no definite D call. The CDR3 totals 12 residues. Germline V gene sequence: CDR1 MNHEY, CDR2 SMNVEV (reference sequence). Trimming took off 5 bases at V and 0 bases at J, with 5 bases between the two ends. CDR3 residues: CASSDSSYEQYF. CDR3 DNA sequence: TGTGCCAGCAGTGACTCCTCCTACGAGCAGTACTTC.

This clone came up once. The V call is TRBV7-8, the J call TRBJ1-4; D call uncertain. There are 15 residues in the CDR3. The V gene lost 2 bases and the J gene lost 0 bases, with 7 bases spanning the gap. Germline V gene data show CDR1 as SGHVS and CDR2 as FQNEAQ. CDR3 amino acids: CASSLTDSTNEKLFF. CDR3 nucleotides: TGTGCCAGCAGCTTAACGGATTCAACTAATGAAAAACTGTTTTTT.

This chain uses TRBV5-1 with TRBJ2-3; D could derive from TRBD1 or TRBD2 (6 bases each). Trimming shortened V by 4 bases and J by 0 bases, and 12 bases separated the two germline ends. In germline, CDR1 is SGHRS, CDR2 YFSETQ. The CDR3 totals 15 residues. Written as DNA, the CDR3 is TGCGCCAGCAGCGGAACGGGGGCTAGCACAGATACGCAGTATTTT. Amino acids: CASSGTGASTDTQYF.

This chain links TRBV4-1 with TRBJ2-7; D is possibly TRBD1 (6 bases). This CDR3 has 15 residues. Germline CDR1 and CDR2: MGHRA and YSYEKL. The V and J ends lost 0 bases and 2 bases respectively, with 11 bases between them. This chain's CDR3 is CASSQDWGHTYEQYF. DNA for the CDR3: TGCGCCAGCAGCCAAGATTGGGGACATACCTACGAGCAGTACTTC.

In this sample, this clone turned up once. The chain links TRBV19 to TRBJ1-5, with a weak D call TRBD1 (5 bases). V was shortened by 5 bases and J by 0 bases, with 11 bases between the two germline ends. CDR3 length equals 15 residues. CDR1 LNHDA and CDR2 SQIVND come from the germline V gene (reference sequence). The CDR3 spells CASSPQGNSNQPQHF. CDR3 DNA: TGTGCCAGTAGTCCCCAGGGAAATAGCAATCAGCCCCAGCATTTT.